One and the same sample provided the 20 T cell receptor beta chains below, sequenced in a study of blood T cell repertoires in COVID-19. Sequencing was performed with immunoSEQ multiplex PCR; in TCRdb, only in-frame clones are kept and a portion is missing. The table has 190,000 or so clones, approximately 83% seen once. The sequencing sample was made of PBMCs or T cells enriched from blood (not recorded which). These receptors were obtained from a man aged 40-55 years who had recovered from COVID-19.

This clone was observed a handful of times. Here the CDR3 reads CASSQDLRGGYGYTF. The CDR3 bases are TGCGCCAGCAGCCAAGATCTTCGGGGGGGCTATGGCTACACCTTC. V gene TRBV4-1 combines with J gene TRBJ1-2, with D maybe TRBD1 (5 bases). CDR3 length: 15 residues. Germline CDR1 is MGHRA and CDR2 is YSYEKL. The V end lost 0 bases, the J end lost 4 bases, and 12 bases lay between the germline ends.

This clone is a singleton in its sample. The V and J genes are TRBV6-2 or TRBV6-3 and TRBJ1-1; 7 bases are a match to TRBD1. V lost 5 bases to trimming and J lost 8 bases; unmatched junction nucleotides: 23. The V gene's germline CDR1 is MNHEY and CDR2 SVGEGT. CDR3 size: 18 residues. The CDR3 nucleotides read TGTGCCAGCAGTAAAAAGACAGGGCCCCTTTTCGAACAAGGAGAAGCTTTCTTT. This encodes CASSKKTGPLFEQGEAFF.

The chain has TRBV4-1 and TRBJ2-5, with a tentative D call TRBD2 (7 bases). The germline CDR1 and CDR2 sequences are MGHRA and YSYEKL. The CDR3 has 16 residues. The V end lost 2 bases, the J end lost 6 bases, and 19 bases lay between the germline ends. DNA of the CDR3: TGCGCCAGCAGCCAACCGGGGGGCGCTTATGGAAAGACCCAGTACTTC. It is translated as CASSQPGGAYGKTQYF.

J is TRBJ2-5 and V is TRBV4-1, with 8 bases identical to TRBD2. J gave up 5 bases and V 3 bases, and 11 bases lay outside the gene matches. Germline V lookup: CDR1 MGHRA, CDR2 YSYEKL. The CDR3 length is 16 residues. The CDR3 loop reads CASSHFAAGDRETQYF. CDR3 nucleotide sequence: TGCGCCAGCAGCCACTTCGCAGCGGGGGACCGGGAGACCCAGTACTTC.

Comments on this clone: Other DNA sequences within the sample encode an identical CDR3. This chain joins TRBV30 and TRBJ1-2, with D perhaps matching TRBD1 (6 bases). Deletions cut 1 base from V and 11 bases from J, with 11 bases between. The CDR3 covers 11 residues. The germline V gene encodes CDR1 GTSNPN and CDR2 SVGIG (reference sequence). The CDR3 nucleotides are TGTGCCTGGAGTGCTGGGGGCGGTTACACCTTC. This translates into CAWSAGGGYTF.

This clone was detected a few times. The chain carries TRBV18 and TRBJ1-1; D ambiguous. Between the trimmed V and J ends, which lost 5 bases and 4 bases, there was a span of 14 bases. Germline loops: CDR1 KGHSH, CDR2 LQKENI. The CDR3 runs to 14 residues. The chain's CDR3 is CASSSNGFGTEAFF. The DNA of the CDR3 is TGTGCCAGCTCATCGAACGGGTTCGGCACTGAAGCTTTCTTT.

The chain links TRBV5-6 to TRBJ1-1; TRBD1 might be the D (5 bases). The V gene lost 1 base and the J gene lost 8 bases, with 15 bases spanning the gap. The germline gives CDR1 SGHDT, CDR2 YYEEEE. The length of the CDR3 is 14 residues. The CDR3 DNA sequence: TGTGCCAGCAGCTTGAAGGCTCGCGGGGCCGAAGCTTTCTTT. Protein: CASSLKARGAEAFF.

This chain uses TRBV27 with TRBJ2-3, with 7 bases that match TRBD1. J gave up 0 bases and V 3 bases, and 6 bases lay outside the gene matches. This CDR3 region has 16 residues. Looked up from germline, CDR1 is MNHEY and CDR2 is SMNVEV (reference sequence). The CDR3 reads CASSFYRGRSTDTQYF. The DNA for the CDR3 is TGTGCCAGCAGTTTTTACAGGGGAAGGAGCACAGATACGCAGTATTTT.

This clone is deemed medium-sized. V and J are TRBV2 and TRBJ2-1; tentative D call: TRBD2 (7 bases). The CDR3 totals 14 residues. Germline V gives CDR1 SNHLY, CDR2 FYNNEI. Trimming took off 6 bases at V and 4 bases at J, with 13 bases between the two ends. CDR3: CASRARGPYNEQFF. The CDR3 nucleotides read TGTGCCAGCAGAGCGCGGGGGCCGTACAATGAGCAGTTCTTC.

This clone was found once. This chain joins TRBV29-1 and TRBJ1-1; 7 nucleotides agree with TRBD1. V dropped 6 bases and J dropped 4; count of bases not matched to a gene: 11. The CDR3 sequence is 14 residues long. Germline V gene data show CDR1 as SQVTM and CDR2 as ANQGSEA. This chain's CDR3 is CSVMTGSAGTEAFF. CDR3 coding DNA: TGCAGCGTGATGACAGGGTCTGCGGGCACTGAAGCTTTCTTT.

In this sample, this clone turned up a few times. The chain uses TRBV6-4 and TRBJ2-1; TRBD1 is a possible D gene (6 bases). The CDR3 is made up of 15 amino acids. Trimming took 4 bases from V and 4 from J, leaving 14 bases between them. Looked up from germline, CDR1 is MRHNA and CDR2 is SNTAGT. DNA of the CDR3: TGTGCCAGCAGTGCCTCATCGGGACAATACAATGAGCAGTTCTTC. It specifies CASSASSGQYNEQFF.

Details on this clone: The same CDR3 also results from other DNA sequences found in this sample. This rearrangement joins TRBV6-2 or TRBV6-3 to TRBJ1-6, with no clear D. The CDR3 extends over 14 amino acids. The V gene lost 5 bases and the J gene lost 11 bases, with 16 bases spanning the gap. Germline V gene data show CDR1 as MNHEY and CDR2 as SVGEGT. The CDR3 sequence is CASSRSRGLTPLHF. CDR3 sequence (DNA): TGTGCCAGCAGTCGATCCCGAGGGCTGACACCCCTCCACTTT.

The chain couples TRBV9 to TRBJ1-2, with 9 bases fitting TRBD1. The CDR3 consists of 14 residues. Trimming removed 5 bases from V and 4 bases from J; junction bases left unmatched: 6. The germline gives CDR1 SGDLS, CDR2 YYNGEE. The CDR3 loop reads CASSPGQGSYGYTF. The CDR3 DNA is TGTGCCAGCAGTCCGGGACAGGGCAGCTATGGCTACACCTTC.

The rearrangement links TRBV7-9 to TRBJ1-2, with D unresolved. The germline V gene has CDR1 SEHNR and CDR2 FQNEAQ (reference sequence). The CDR3 loop spans 16 amino acids. The germline V and J ends were trimmed by 3 bases and 4 bases, with 18 bases remaining between them. The CDR3 sequence: CASSLYVLGSSYGYTF. CDR3 bases: TGTGCCAGCAGCTTGTACGTTCTGGGTTCTAGCTATGGCTACACCTTC.

The chain links TRBV10-3 to TRBJ2-2, with a weak D call TRBD1 (6 bases). Trimming pared 6 bases from V and 4 bases from J, leaving 18 bases between. Germline V gives CDR1 ENHRY, CDR2 SYGVKD. There are 16 residues in the CDR3. The CDR3 loop is CAIRGVGQSGTGELFF. The CDR3 nucleotides are TGTGCCATCAGAGGAGTTGGACAGTCGGGCACCGGGGAGCTGTTTTTT.

This chain links TRBV4-1 with TRBJ2-7; TRBD1 aligns across 7 bases. CDR1 is MGHRA and CDR2 is YSYEKL in the germline V gene. This CDR3 spans 21 amino acids. V gave up 1 base and J gave up 5 bases; unmatched junction bases: 26. In DNA form, the CDR3 reads TGCGCCAGCAGCCAAGGCTTGGAGAGTCCTCCAGTCGACAGGGATGTGGACGAGCAGTACTTC. This encodes CASSQGLESPPVDRDVDEQYF.

This clone was detected only once. This chain joins TRBV5-1 and TRBJ1-1, with D maybe TRBD1 (6 bases). This CDR3 comprises 14 residues. In germline, CDR1 is SGHRS, CDR2 YFSETQ. The germline V and J ends were trimmed by 7 bases and 1 base, with 14 bases remaining between them. The DNA for the CDR3 is TGCGCCAGCGGGATCGGGACAAGGAACACTGAAGCTTTCTTT. As protein: CASGIGTRNTEAFF.

The chain couples TRBV19 to TRBJ1-1; 7 nucleotides line up with TRBD1. In germline, CDR1 is LNHDA, CDR2 SQIVND (reference sequence). V lost 5 bases to trimming and J lost 8 bases; unmatched junction nucleotides: 5. The CDR3 has 12 residues. CDR3 nucleotides: TGTGCCAGTAGTCCGCGACAGGGCGAAGCTTTCTTT. This encodes CASSPRQGEAFF.

The V and J genes are TRBV5-6 and TRBJ1-2; TRBD1 matches at 7 bases. CDR3 length: 13 residues. CDR1 is SGHDT, CDR2 YYEEEE, per germline. The J segment lost 4 bases and the V segment lost 4 bases, leaving 4 bases of the junction unmatched. The CDR3 DNA sequence: TGTGCCAGCAGCGATACAGGGGTCTATGGCTACACCTTC. This translates into CASSDTGVYGYTF.

This chain joins TRBV7-2 and TRBJ2-3, with TRBD2 matching 8 bases. CDR1 is SGHTA and CDR2 is FQGNSA in the germline V gene. CDR3 size: 16 residues. The ends lost 1 base at V and 1 base at J; junction bases unmatched: 4. CDR3: CASSLGSGGGTDTQYF. The CDR3 nucleotides read TGTGCCAGCAGCTTAGGGAGCGGGGGAGGCACAGATACGCAGTATTTT.